The 30 T cell receptor beta chains reported below all come from one sample, sequenced in a study of cytomegalovirus exposure and HLA in healthy donors. Researchers ran the PCR with 60 Vbeta and 13 Jbeta primers. The data were produced by immunoSEQ multiplex PCR, yet TCRdb's version contains in-frame clones alone and is incomplete. This repertoire includes some 70,000 clones. Sequencing was done on a sample of PBMCs. The receptors derive from a man aged 35 to 55 in good health and CMV-seronegative.

The V and J genes are TRBV6-1 and TRBJ2-7; D unresolved. The CDR3 has 13 amino acids. Germline V gene lookup returns CDR1 MNHNS and CDR2 SASEGT. The V gene lost 7 bases and the J gene lost 3 bases, with 13 bases spanning the gap. CDR3 in DNA: TGTGCCAGCACTAGAGAATCGGTCTACGAGCAGTACTTC. Translated: CASTRESVYEQYF.

This chain uses TRBV5-1 with TRBJ1-1; 7 positions agree with TRBD1. Germline-derived CDR1 and CDR2 are SGHRS and YFSETQ. J was trimmed by 1 base and V by 4 bases; bases with no gene match: 13. The CDR3 has 17 residues. The CDR3 DNA reads TGCGCCAGCAGCCGAGTCCCGAGGGACAGCTCGAACACTGAAGCTTTCTTT. This gives the protein CASSRVPRDSSNTEAFF.

The chain has TRBV6-1 and TRBJ1-4; TRBD1 agrees at 7 bases. Germline CDR1 and CDR2: MNHNS and SASEGT. The CDR3 contains 14 residues. The V and J ends lost 1 base and 8 bases, in that order; junction bases with no gene match: 4. CDR3 sequence: CASSEGTGSEKLFF. The CDR3 DNA follows: TGTGCCAGCAGTGAAGGGACAGGAAGCGAAAAACTGTTTTTT.

The V call is TRBV5-1, the J call TRBJ1-6; D remains ambiguous. Germline CDR1 and CDR2: SGHRS and YFSETQ. The length of the CDR3 is 15 residues. Trimming took off 0 bases at V and 7 bases at J, with 11 bases between the two ends. The CDR3 here is CASSLAPNKNSPLHF. In DNA, the CDR3 is TGCGCCAGCAGCTTGGCCCCCAACAAAAATTCACCCCTCCACTTT.

About this clone: An end of the junction differs from the germline gene, which may be a read error. The rearrangement uses TRBV7-7 and TRBJ2-1; 9 bases agree with TRBD2. The CDR3 length is 14 residues. CDR1 and CDR2 from the germline V gene are SSHAT and FNYEAQ (reference sequence). The CDR3 spells CASSLSGGHNEQFF. DNA of the CDR3: TGTGCTAGCAGCTTAAGCGGGGGGCACAATGAGCAGTTCTTC.

The gene calls are TRBV6-1 and TRBJ2-7, with 7 bases aligning to TRBD2. The J segment lost 1 base and the V segment lost 1 base, leaving 7 bases of the junction unmatched. Germline lookup yields CDR1 MNHNS and CDR2 SASEGT. The CDR3 totals 16 residues. The CDR3: CASSEEGTSDSYEQYF. Here the CDR3 DNA reads TGTGCCAGCAGTGAAGAGGGAACTAGCGATTCCTACGAGCAGTACTTC.

V gene TRBV5-1 combines with J gene TRBJ1-1, with 7 bases aligning to TRBD1. This CDR3 has 17 residues. J gave up 0 bases and V 0 bases, and 8 bases lay outside the gene matches. Per the germline V gene, CDR1 is SGHRS and CDR2 is YFSETQ. CDR3 DNA sequence: TGCGCCAGCAGCTTGGGCGGGGACAGCTTAATGAACACTGAAGCTTTCTTT. It specifies CASSLGGDSLMNTEAFF.

The chain uses TRBV10-3 and TRBJ1-2; D is unclear. V lost 2 bases, J lost 8 bases, and 9 bases lay in between. The CDR3 runs to 12 residues. CDR1 is ENHRY, CDR2 SYGVKD, per germline. The DNA of the CDR3 is TGTGCCATCAGTGAGGACACCGCGGGCTACACCTTC. This codes for CAISEDTAGYTF.

The rearrangement links TRBV21-1 to TRBJ2-5; TRBD1 is the table's D call, not checked against the DNA. TRBV21-1 is a pseudogene. This CDR3 has 13 residues. CDR3 nucleotide sequence: TGTGCCAGCAGCCACAGGGTCATGGAGACCCAGTACTTC. This translates into CASSHRVMETQYF.

V is TRBV11-2 and J is TRBJ2-7, with D maybe TRBD2 (5 bases). Trimming took off 5 bases at V and 7 bases at J, with 12 bases between the two ends. Germline loops: CDR1 SGHAT, CDR2 FQNNGV. The CDR3 is made up of 12 amino acids. In DNA form, the CDR3 reads TGTGCCAGCAGCCTCCGGGGTGAGGAGCAGTACTTC. Amino acid sequence: CASSLRGEEQYF.

The chain has TRBV19 and TRBJ1-2; D is ambiguous. There are 15 residues in the CDR3. Trimming cost V 1 base and J 4 bases, with 13 bases left between them. CDR1 and CDR2 (germline): LNHDA, SQIVND (reference sequence). The CDR3 sequence: CASSIGAGTLYGYTF. The CDR3 region has the DNA TGTGCCAGTAGTATAGGTGCAGGTACCCTCTATGGCTACACCTTC.

The chain couples TRBV28 to TRBJ1-2, with 7 bases lining up with TRBD1. The V segment lost 11 bases and the J segment 5 bases; nucleotides outside the gene matches: 14. Germline V gene sequence: CDR1 MDHEN, CDR2 SYDVKM. There are 14 residues in the CDR3. CDR3 bases: TGTGCCTATCAGCGCCCCGGGACAGCTTATGGCTACACCTTC. This translates into CAYQRPGTAYGYTF.

V usage is TRBV28 and J usage is TRBJ2-7, with 8 bases lining up with TRBD2. After removal of 5 bases from V and 2 bases from J, the junction contained 8 bases not matched to a gene. CDR1 MDHEN and CDR2 SYDVKM come from the germline V gene. The CDR3 runs 15 residues. CDR3 amino acids: CASSTPSGSAYEQYF. The DNA of the CDR3 is TGTGCCAGCAGTACCCCTAGCGGGTCCGCCTACGAGCAGTACTTC. The entire variable domain, with the rest obtained from reference TRBV28 and TRBJ2-7, is as follows: DVKVTQSSRYLVKRTGEKVFLECVQDMDHENMFWYRQDPGLGLRLIYFSYDVKMKEKGDIPEGYSVSREKKERFSLILESASTNQTSMYLCASSTPSGSAYEQYFGPGTRLTVT.

The chain links TRBV19 to TRBJ2-1, with D perhaps matching TRBD1 (5 bases). The CDR3 has 15 amino acids. Trimming took 5 bases from V and 10 from J, leaving 21 bases between them. Germline loops: CDR1 LNHDA, CDR2 SQIVND (reference sequence). The DNA for the CDR3 is TGTGCCAGTAGTCGAACACTTTCAGGGTTGGAGGAGCAGTTCTTC. Its translation is CASSRTLSGLEEQFF.

The CDR3 DNA follows: TGTGCCTGGAGTTTACCAGCGGGGGGGCTGTACGGGGAGCTGTTTTTT. It codes for CAWSLPAGGLYGELFF. J is TRBJ2-2 and V is TRBV30, with 10 bases lining up with TRBD2. The V segment lost 2 bases and the J segment 7 bases; nucleotides outside the gene matches: 10. The CDR3 is made up of 16 amino acids. Germline CDR1 and CDR2: GTSNPN and SVGIG (reference sequence).

This chain connects TRBV5-6 to TRBJ1-6, with D possibly matching TRBD1 (5 bases). From germline, CDR1 is SGHDT and CDR2 YYEEEE. V was trimmed by 2 bases and J by 6 bases, leaving 9 bases between them. The CDR3 totals 14 residues. DNA for the CDR3: TGTGCCAGCAGCTTCCAGGGCATTAATTCACCCCTCCACTTT. It codes for CASSFQGINSPLHF. Based on the CDR3 plus reference TRBV5-6 and TRBJ1-6, the full variable domain is DAGVTQSPTHLIKTRGQQVTLRCSPKSGHDTVSWYQQALGQGPQFIFQYYEEEERQRGNFPDRFSGHQFPNYSSELNVNALLLGDSALYLCASSFQGINSPLHFGNGTRLTVT.

For the CDR3, the DNA is TGTGCCAGCAGCTCCCGGACAGGGAGGATGACTGGGGCCAACGTCCTGACTTTC. Encoded protein: CASSSRTGRMTGANVLTF. V gene TRBV5-4 combines with J gene TRBJ2-6, with TRBD1 identical over 8 bases. The CDR3 length is 18 residues. J lost 2 bases, V lost 3 bases, and 10 bases had no gene match. Germline lookup yields CDR1 SGHNT and CDR2 YYREEE (reference sequence).

The V and J genes are TRBV5-1 and TRBJ2-7; 9 bases align to TRBD2. This CDR3 is built from 15 residues. Trimming removed 0 bases from V and 6 bases from J; junction bases left unmatched: 7. Germline V gives CDR1 SGHRS, CDR2 YFSETQ. This CDR3 is CASSLGPSGEGEQYF. The CDR3 DNA is TGCGCCAGCAGCTTGGGTCCTAGCGGGGAGGGCGAGCAGTACTTC.

V and J are TRBV6-6 and TRBJ2-1, with 8 bases identical to TRBD2. The CDR3 consists of 15 residues. V shed 7 bases, J shed 8 bases, and the junction held 13 bases outside the gene matches. CDR1 and CDR2 (germline): MNHNY, SVGAGI (reference sequence). CDR3 DNA sequence: TGTGCCAGCAACCGACTCGGGGGGGCCACGGATGAGCAGTTCTTC. This gives the protein CASNRLGGATDEQFF.

This rearrangement joins TRBV5-6 to TRBJ2-1; 7 bases align to TRBD2. Unmatched junction bases numbered 8, after V lost 2 bases and J lost 6 bases. This CDR3 has 15 residues. CDR1 and CDR2 from the germline V gene are SGHDT and YYEEEE. CDR3 in amino acids: CASSFNGLGSNEQFF. In nucleotides, the CDR3 is TGTGCCAGCAGCTTCAACGGACTAGGCTCCAATGAGCAGTTCTTC.

V gene TRBV5-1 combines with J gene TRBJ2-2; 10 bases fit TRBD2. The length of the CDR3 is 14 residues. V dropped 3 bases and J dropped 8; count of bases not matched to a gene: 4. CDR1 is SGHRS, CDR2 YFSETQ, per germline. The CDR3 bases are TGCGCCAGCAGCTCATCTAGCGGGGGAGGGGAGCTGTTTTTT. Translating it yields CASSSSSGGGELFF.

The chain couples TRBV5-8 to TRBJ2-7, with D tentatively TRBD2 (6 bases). CDR1 is SGHTS, CDR2 YDEGEE, per germline. V lost 0 bases, J lost 0 bases, and 13 bases lay in between. CDR3 size: 16 residues. CDR3 nucleotides: TGTGCCAGCAGCTTGGATGCGGGGCTTAGCTCCTACGAGCAGTACTTC. Amino acids: CASSLDAGLSSYEQYF.

The chain combines TRBV5-1 with TRBJ2-7; 10 positions agree with TRBD1. CDR1 and CDR2 from the germline V gene are SGHRS and YFSETQ. V shed 2 bases, J shed 5 bases, and the junction held 4 bases outside the gene matches. The CDR3 has 14 amino acids. The CDR3: CASSFRDRGHEQYF. The CDR3, as DNA: TGCGCCAGCAGCTTCCGGGACAGGGGACACGAGCAGTACTTC. Looking up the rest from reference TRBV5-1 and TRBJ2-7 gives the full variable domain: KAGVTQTPRYLIKTRGQQVTLSCSPISGHRSVSWYQQTPGQGLQFLFEYFSETQRNKGNFPGRFSGRQFSNSRSEMNVSTLELGDSALYLCASSFRDRGHEQYFGPGTRLTVT.

The chain couples TRBV29-1 to TRBJ1-2; 7 bases are a match to TRBD1. The CDR3 is 12 amino acids. V trimming: 6 bases; J trimming: 2 bases; junction bases outside the gene matches: 3. Germline V lookup: CDR1 SQVTM, CDR2 ANQGSEA. The CDR3 nucleotides are TGCAGCGTGCAACAGGGGAACTATGGCTACACCTTC. It codes for CSVQQGNYGYTF.

The chain uses TRBV9 and TRBJ2-1, with D perhaps matching TRBD2 (6 bases). V dropped 3 bases and J dropped 4 bases, with 11 bases sitting between them. The germline gives CDR1 SGDLS, CDR2 YYNGEE. The CDR3 runs to 14 residues. The CDR3 bases are TGTGCCAGCAGCGCGGCAGGGACTTACAATGAGCAGTTCTTC. This sequence encodes CASSAAGTYNEQFF.

The chain recombines TRBV19 with TRBJ1-1; 10 bases align to TRBD1. V lost 5 bases, J lost 9 bases, and 9 bases stayed unmatched. The length of the CDR3 is 14 residues. CDR1 and CDR2 from the germline V gene are LNHDA and SQIVND (reference sequence). CDR3 bases: TGTGCCAGTAGTGTAGTACCGGGACAGGGGAAAGCTTTCTTT. Translating gives CASSVVPGQGKAFF.

The chain recombines TRBV7-2 with TRBJ1-4; the D gene is possibly TRBD1 (5 bases). Germline V CDR1 and CDR2: SGHTA, FQGNSA. This CDR3 is built from 16 residues. Deletions cut 2 bases from V and 12 bases from J, with 22 bases between. CDR3 sequence reads: CASSLQGRSPGGELFF. For the CDR3, the DNA is TGTGCCAGCAGCTTACAGGGACGGAGCCCTGGGGGGGAACTGTTTTTT.

Worth noting for this clone: Germline and junction disagree at one end, which may indicate a read error. The rearrangement links TRBV5-1 to TRBJ1-6; D gene uncertain. Germline V gene data show CDR1 as SGHRS and CDR2 as YFSETQ. The CDR3 extends over 14 amino acids. CDR3 DNA: TGCGCCAGCAGCTTGGGCGGGGATAACTCACCCCTCCACTTT. Translation gives CASSLGGDNSPLHF.

With respect to this clone: The junction does not match germline at one end; this may be a read error. V and J are TRBV30 and TRBJ2-3; 7 bases map to TRBD2. Germline V CDR1 and CDR2: GTSNPN, SVGIG (reference sequence). This CDR3 has 14 amino acids. The CDR3 spells CAGRAGPRTDTQYF. DNA of the CDR3: TGTGCCGGGAGGGCGGGACCCCGCACAGATACGCAGTATTTT.

CDR3 nucleotide sequence: TGTGCCAGCAGCCCCGGACAGGGAGTAGAGGGCTACACCTTC. The encoded protein is CASSPGQGVEGYTF. This chain connects TRBV9 to TRBJ1-2; 8 bases match TRBD1. Germline CDR1 and CDR2: SGDLS and YYNGEE. The CDR3 contains 14 residues. V was clipped by 4 bases and J by 8 bases; unmatched bases: 10.